Below are 18 T cell receptor beta chains sequenced from a single sample in a study of blood T cell repertoires in COVID-19. The method was immunoSEQ multiplex PCR; TCRdb's version includes in-frame clones alone and lacks a portion of them. The sample yields roughly 300,000 clones, around 87% seen once. The sequencing sample was made of peripheral blood. The receptors were sampled from a woman aged 45-59 years who had recovered from COVID-19.

CDR3 amino acids: CASSLATTGSGYTF. The CDR3 DNA sequence: TGCGCCAGCAGCTTGGCCACGACAGGGTCCGGCTACACCTTC. The chain is built from TRBV5-1 and TRBJ1-2; 7 bases are shared with TRBD1. V was clipped by 0 bases and J by 8 bases; unmatched bases: 7. Looked up from germline, CDR1 is SGHRS and CDR2 is YFSETQ. This CDR3 contains 14 residues.

The chain uses TRBV27 and TRBJ2-1, with 8 bases identical to TRBD2. The CDR3 has 15 residues. V was clipped by 6 bases and J by 0 bases; unmatched bases: 4. Germline lookup yields CDR1 MNHEY and CDR2 SMNVEV (reference sequence). DNA for the CDR3: TGTGCCAGCAGCCGGACTAGCAACTCCTACAATGAGCAGTTCTTC. It translates to CASSRTSNSYNEQFF.

This chain joins TRBV19 and TRBJ1-5, with D perhaps matching TRBD1 (6 bases). The V end lost 7 bases, the J end lost 3 bases, and 13 bases lay between the germline ends. The CDR3 has 14 residues. Looked up from germline, CDR1 is LNHDA and CDR2 is SQIVND (reference sequence). The CDR3 reads CASKGTSNNQPQHF. The CDR3 DNA reads TGTGCCAGTAAAGGGACAAGCAACAATCAGCCCCAGCATTTT.

A single count supports this clone. J is TRBJ1-5 and V is TRBV4-3, with 9 bases that match TRBD1. The ends lost 3 bases at V and 2 bases at J; junction bases unmatched: 5. From germline, CDR1 is LGHNA and CDR2 YSLEER. This CDR3 spans 16 amino acids. CDR3 sequence reads: CASSQSRTGGNQPQHF. The DNA of the CDR3 is TGCGCCAGCAGCCAGTCTCGGACAGGGGGCAATCAGCCCCAGCATTTT.

CDR3 region: CASSQFLGALNTGELFF. The CDR3 DNA follows: TGTGCCAGCAGCCAATTTTTGGGGGCCCTAAACACCGGGGAGCTGTTTTTT. This chain joins TRBV14 and TRBJ2-2, with D possibly TRBD1 on 6 matching bases. This CDR3 has 17 amino acids. The V end lost 2 bases, the J end lost 2 bases, and 15 bases lay between the germline ends. From germline, CDR1 is SGHDN and CDR2 FVKESK.

This clone was counted once. V gene TRBV10-1 combines with J gene TRBJ2-1, with 14 positions matching TRBD2. CDR3 length equals 15 residues. Trimming removed 6 bases from V and 9 bases from J; junction bases left unmatched: 7. Germline V gene sequence: CDR1 WNHNN, CDR2 SYGVQD (reference sequence). CDR3 in amino acids: CASSATSGGAREQFF. The CDR3 region has the DNA TGCGCCAGCAGCGCGACTAGCGGGGGGGCACGTGAGCAGTTCTTC.

In its sample, this clone was seen a few times. This rearrangement joins TRBV28 to TRBJ2-7; TRBD2 agrees at 9 bases. CDR3 length equals 16 residues. With V trimmed by 5 bases and J by 3 bases, 11 bases remained unmatched. Germline V gene data show CDR1 as MDHEN and CDR2 as SYDVKM. CDR3 residues: CASSTLSGSVFYEQYF. CDR3 bases: TGTGCCAGCAGTACCCTTAGCGGGAGTGTTTTCTACGAGCAGTACTTC.

The rearrangement joins TRBV7-2 to TRBJ2-3, with a possible D match to TRBD2 (5 bases). The germline V and J ends were trimmed by 2 bases and 1 base, with 10 bases remaining between them. Germline CDR1 SGHTA, CDR2 FQGNSA. This CDR3 is built from 15 residues. CDR3 bases: TGTGCCAGCAGCTTAAGCGGAGGACGCACAGATACGCAGTATTTT. Translated: CASSLSGGRTDTQYF.

The chain recombines TRBV5-1 with TRBJ2-1, with D possibly TRBD1 on 6 matching bases. V lost 4 bases and J 4 bases, leaving 12 bases between the germline ends. Per the germline V gene, CDR1 is SGHRS and CDR2 is YFSETQ. The CDR3 covers 14 residues. For the CDR3, the DNA is TGCGCCAGCAGCATCGGGGACATTTACAATGAGCAGTTCTTC. This codes for CASSIGDIYNEQFF.

The chain has TRBV14 and TRBJ1-1, with 8 bases aligning to TRBD1. The CDR3 totals 16 residues. Germline CDR1 is SGHDN and CDR2 is FVKESK. Trimming at V came to 5 bases and at J to 7 bases, leaving 15 bases not matched to a gene. The DNA of the CDR3 is TGTGCCAGCAGCTACAACCGGGGCAGGGGGCGCGATGAAGCTTTCTTT. Residues: CASSYNRGRGRDEAFF.

The chain combines TRBV7-2 with TRBJ2-1; the D is unclear. Looked up from germline, CDR1 is SGHTA and CDR2 is FQGNSA. Trimming cost V 1 base and J 9 bases, with 10 bases left between them. There are 13 residues in the CDR3. This CDR3 is CASSLELRSEQFF. The CDR3 coding sequence is TGTGCCAGCAGCTTAGAGCTGCGGAGTGAGCAGTTCTTC.

The chain uses TRBV5-8 and TRBJ1-5, with 10 nucleotides matching TRBD1. V lost 7 bases to trimming and J lost 5 bases; unmatched junction nucleotides: 9. The CDR3 sequence is 15 residues long. The V gene's germline CDR1 is SGHTS and CDR2 YDEGEE. Here the CDR3 reads CASPRDRGLDQPQHF. CDR3 DNA: TGTGCCAGCCCCCGGGACAGGGGTCTGGATCAGCCCCAGCATTTT.

The chain has TRBV19 and TRBJ2-1; D perhaps matches TRBD2 (6 bases). The CDR3 consists of 13 residues. Trimming pared 2 bases from V and 6 bases from J, leaving 8 bases between. Per germline, CDR1 LNHDA and CDR2 SQIVND (reference sequence). CDR3: CASSISSGNEQFF. In nucleotides, the CDR3 is TGTGCCAGTAGTATAAGTAGCGGCAATGAGCAGTTCTTC.

The rearrangement joins TRBV2 to TRBJ2-1, with TRBD2 identical over 9 bases. The germline V gene has CDR1 SNHLY and CDR2 FYNNEI. After removal of 4 bases from V and 9 bases from J, the junction contained 7 bases not matched to a gene. This CDR3 is built from 14 residues. The CDR3 is CASSGLAGSGEQFF. The CDR3 nucleotides read TGTGCCAGCAGTGGCCTAGCGGGGTCTGGTGAGCAGTTCTTC.

This chain uses TRBV20-1 with TRBJ2-7, with D perhaps matching TRBD1 (6 bases). Per germline, CDR1 DFQATT and CDR2 SNEGSKA (reference sequence). Trimming removed 3 bases at V and 2 bases at J, with 14 bases between. The length of the CDR3 is 14 residues. The chain's CDR3 is CSASVRQVTYEQYF. CDR3 nucleotides: TGCAGTGCTAGTGTCAGACAGGTGACCTACGAGCAGTACTTC.

This sequence joins TRBV19 and TRBJ1-4, with a tentative D call TRBD1 (5 bases). The germline V gene has CDR1 LNHDA and CDR2 SQIVND (reference sequence). V dropped 5 bases and J dropped 6 bases, with 16 bases sitting between them. The CDR3 totals 15 residues. CDR3: CASSSPGRGDEKLFF. CDR3 DNA sequence: TGTGCCAGTAGTTCTCCGGGACGGGGGGATGAAAAACTGTTTTTT.

V and J are TRBV10-3 and TRBJ1-1; tentatively, D is TRBD1 (5 bases). Trimming took off 0 bases at V and 4 bases at J, with 9 bases between the two ends. This CDR3 has 14 amino acids. CDR1 and CDR2 from the germline V gene are ENHRY and SYGVKD. CDR3 region: CAISESRGGTEAFF. CDR3 nucleotide sequence: TGTGCCATCAGTGAGTCTAGGGGTGGCACTGAAGCTTTCTTT.

The chain couples TRBV7-6 to TRBJ2-2, with D possibly matching TRBD2 (5 bases). V lost 5 bases and J 1 base, leaving 14 bases between the germline ends. This CDR3 comprises 16 residues. Germline V lookup: CDR1 SGHVS, CDR2 FNYEAQ. This CDR3 reads CASSPFWTGNTGELFF. In DNA, the CDR3 is TGTGCCAGCAGCCCCTTTTGGACTGGGAACACCGGGGAGCTGTTTTTT.